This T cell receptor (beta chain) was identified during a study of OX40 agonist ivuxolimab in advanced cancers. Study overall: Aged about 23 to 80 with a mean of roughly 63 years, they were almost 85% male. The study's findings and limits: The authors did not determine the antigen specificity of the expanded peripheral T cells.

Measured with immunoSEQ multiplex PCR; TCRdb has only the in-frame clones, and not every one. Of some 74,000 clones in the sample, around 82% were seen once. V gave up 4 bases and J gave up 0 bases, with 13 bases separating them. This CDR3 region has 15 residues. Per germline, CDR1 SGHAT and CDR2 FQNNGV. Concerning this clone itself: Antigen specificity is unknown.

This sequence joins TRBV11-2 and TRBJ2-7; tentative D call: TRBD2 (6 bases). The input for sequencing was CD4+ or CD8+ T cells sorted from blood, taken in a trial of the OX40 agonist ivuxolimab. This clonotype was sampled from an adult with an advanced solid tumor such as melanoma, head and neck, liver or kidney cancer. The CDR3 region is CASSSRGLGSYEQYF. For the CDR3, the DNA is TGTGCCAGCAGCTCCCGGGGGTTGGGCTCCTACGAGCAGTACTTC. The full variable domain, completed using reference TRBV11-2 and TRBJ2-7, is EAGVAQSPRYKIIEKRQSVAFWCNPISGHATLYWYQQILGQGPKLLIQFQNNGVVDDSQLPKDRFSAERLKGVDSTLKIQPAKLEDSAVYLCASSSRGLGSYEQYFGPGTRLTVT.